A single sample is the source of the 26 T cell receptor beta chains below, sequenced in a study of blood T cells in healthy people across ages. The authors ran a second PCR of roughly 6 to 12 cycles using a sample-barcoded 5' primer and a J-beta primer mix. TCRdb processed the 5' RACE reads anew with MiXCR; each CDR3 protein has one entry. Seen here are around 1,600,000 distinct CDR3 sequences, roughly 43% observed once, and the top ten hold about 4%. The sequencing sample was made of blood. The receptors shown here come from a woman between 18 and 29 years old in good health.

The chain carries TRBV25-1 and TRBJ2-1; possibly TRBD1 or TRBD2 for D (5 bases each). Germline V CDR1 and CDR2: MGHDK, SYGVNS. CDR3 size: 17 residues. With 3 bases removed from V and 2 bases from J, the gap between germline ends came to 17 bases. CDR3 in DNA: TGTGCCAGCAGTGACCTCGGGCCCCGGGGCCCCTACAATGAGCAGTTCTTC. It is translated as CASSDLGPRGPYNEQFF. The variable domain in full, with the rest retrieved from reference TRBV25-1 and TRBJ2-1, is EADIYQTPRYLVIGTGKKITLECSQTMGHDKMYWYQQDPGMELHLIHYSYGVNSTEKGDLSSESTVSRIRTEHFPLTLESARPSHTSQYLCASSDLGPRGPYNEQFFGPGTRLTVL.

The V and J genes are TRBV6-2 or TRBV6-3 and TRBJ2-3; weak D call: TRBD2 (7 bases). V was cut by 6 bases and J by 7 bases, with 17 bases left in between. The CDR3 contains 14 residues. CDR1 and CDR2 from the germline V gene are MNHEY and SVGEGT. The CDR3 nucleotides read TGTGCCAGCAGACACTCGGGGGGCGTGAATACGCAGTATTTT. Translation gives CASRHSGGVNTQYF.

The chain couples TRBV28 to TRBJ2-7, with 10 bases aligning to TRBD2. The CDR3 is 16 residues long. With 4 bases clipped from V and 3 bases from J, the junction kept 9 bases outside the gene matches. Germline V gives CDR1 MDHEN, CDR2 SYDVKM. CDR3 DNA sequence: TGTGCCAGCAGTTCGAGCACTAGCGGGGCCCTCTACGAGCAGTACTTC. Protein product: CASSSSTSGALYEQYF.

This clonotype was picked up many times. V gene TRBV30 combines with J gene TRBJ2-7, with TRBD1 identical over 8 bases. The germline V gene has CDR1 GTSNPN and CDR2 SVGIG (reference sequence). The CDR3 runs to 18 residues. The V segment lost 2 bases and the J segment 2 bases; nucleotides outside the gene matches: 17. CDR3 region: CAWSPFLGFGTGAYEQYF. As DNA, the CDR3 is TGTGCCTGGAGTCCATTTCTAGGATTCGGGACAGGAGCCTACGAGCAGTACTTC.

V and J are TRBV9 and TRBJ2-2, with D maybe TRBD2 (7 bases). V was trimmed by 8 bases and J by 5 bases, leaving 13 bases between them. Germline V CDR1 and CDR2: SGDLS, YYNGEE. The CDR3 is 13 residues long. CDR3: CASSGGRTGELFF. CDR3 bases: TGTGCCAGTTCCGGGGGGCGAACCGGGGAGCTGTTTTTT.

The V call is TRBV6-6, the J call TRBJ1-4, with TRBD1 as a possible D gene (5 bases). The germline V and J ends were trimmed by 7 bases and 8 bases, with 11 bases remaining between them. The CDR3 has 12 residues. From germline, CDR1 is MNHNY and CDR2 SVGAGI (reference sequence). CDR3 coding DNA: TGTGCCAGCACGGGACTTGGGGAAAAACTGTTTTTT. Its protein is CASTGLGEKLFF.

This clonotype has only a few counts. The genes are TRBV12-3 or TRBV12-4 and TRBJ2-3, with unresolved D. The CDR3 has 16 amino acids. V was pared by 1 base and J by 2 bases, with 13 bases between. CDR3 nucleotide sequence: TGTGCCAGCAGTTTAGGTACTGCATACTCCACAGATACGCAGTATTTT. Amino acid sequence: CASSLGTAYSTDTQYF.

The J gene is TRBJ2-5, the V gene TRBV29-1; a possible D gene is TRBD2 (5 bases). Germline CDR1 and CDR2: SQVTM and ANQGSEA. Trimming took off 2 bases at V and 5 bases at J, with 15 bases between the two ends. The CDR3 loop spans 14 amino acids. This CDR3 is CSVEWAPRVETQYF. CDR3 bases: TGCAGCGTTGAATGGGCACCGAGGGTGGAGACCCAGTACTTC.

In regard to this clonotype: One base away lies a much larger clone, so this may be a sequencing read error. The chain links TRBV27 to TRBJ1-1, with unresolved D. In germline, CDR1 is MNHEY, CDR2 SMNVEV (reference sequence). The CDR3 spans 13 residues. Trimming removed 5 bases from V and 0 bases from J, with 7 bases in between. The CDR3 DNA reads TGTGCCAGCAGTGACACCATGAACACTGAAGCTTTCTTT. Translated: CASSDTMNTEAFF.

This clonotype was seen more than once but under ten times. The V gene is TRBV7-8, the J gene TRBJ1-2; perhaps TRBD1 as D (5 bases). CDR1 and CDR2 from the germline V gene are SGHVS and FQNEAQ. V was clipped by 6 bases and J by 2 bases, with 16 bases between them. The CDR3 is made up of 15 amino acids. The CDR3 sequence: CASRETGTANYGYTF. Here the CDR3 DNA reads TGTGCCAGCAGGGAAACCGGGACCGCAAACTATGGCTACACCTTC. Full variable domain (missing parts from reference TRBV7-8 and TRBJ1-2): GAGVSQSPRYKVAKRGQDVALRCDPISGHVSLFWYQQALGQGPEFLTYFQNEAQLDKSGLPSDRFFAERPEGSVSTLKIQRTQQEDSAVYLCASRETGTANYGYTFGSGTRLTVV.

V and J are TRBV20-1 and TRBJ2-1; D might be TRBD1 (5 bases). The length of the CDR3 is 19 residues. Germline assignment: CDR1 DFQATT and CDR2 SNEGSKA (reference sequence). V lost 0 bases and J lost 5, with 26 bases in between. CDR3 residues: CSARDSVRVAPATNNEQFF. CDR3 DNA: TGCAGTGCTAGAGATTCGGTCAGGGTAGCACCGGCAACAAACAATGAGCAGTTCTTC.

This clonotype appeared a single time. The rearrangement joins TRBV15 to TRBJ1-2, with TRBD1 identical over 7 bases. Germline V gene sequence: CDR1 LNHNV, CDR2 YYDKDF (reference sequence). V lost 0 bases and J lost 10; bases outside the gene matches: 8. This CDR3 spans 14 amino acids. CDR3 DNA sequence: TGTGCCACCAGCAGAGATATGGGACAGTTCATCTACACCTTC. Protein product: CATSRDMGQFIYTF.

The rearrangement uses TRBV27 and TRBJ2-7, with 7 bases fitting TRBD2. Near its end, the DNA agrees better with TRBJ2-5, so the J call may be wrong. This CDR3 is 14 amino acids long. Germline CDR1 is MNHEY and CDR2 is SMNVEV (reference sequence). The CDR3: CASSLSPGGETQYF. The CDR3, as DNA: TGTGCCAGCAGTTTATCGCCGGGGGGAGAGACCCAGTACTTC.

The V and J genes are TRBV4-1 and TRBJ1-5; D remains unclear. V was trimmed by 3 bases and J by 2 bases, leaving 17 bases between them. Germline V gene data show CDR1 as MGHRA and CDR2 as YSYEKL. This CDR3 region has 17 residues. The CDR3: CASSHSGARQRNQPQHF. DNA for the CDR3: TGCGCCAGCAGCCACTCCGGCGCCCGGCAGCGCAATCAGCCCCAGCATTTT.

The rearrangement links TRBV18 to TRBJ1-5, with unresolved D. Trimming pared 2 bases from V and 5 bases from J, leaving 7 bases between. This CDR3 has 13 residues. Germline lookup yields CDR1 KGHSH and CDR2 LQKENI. CDR3 amino acids: CASSPSGDQPQHF. The CDR3 DNA is TGTGCCAGCTCACCATCTGGTGATCAGCCCCAGCATTTT.

The chain couples TRBV7-8 to TRBJ1-1; 9 bases are shared with TRBD1. This CDR3 comprises 15 residues. Germline values: CDR1 SGHVS, CDR2 FQNEAQ. V shed 5 bases, J shed 4 bases, and the junction held 8 bases outside the gene matches. DNA of the CDR3: TGTGCCAGCAGCCCCGGGGACAGGGACTTCACTGAAGCTTTCTTT. Protein sequence: CASSPGDRDFTEAFF.

The rearrangement links TRBV23-1 to TRBJ2-1, with a weak D call TRBD2 (5 bases). TRBV23-1 is labeled an ORF, and its function is uncertain. CDR3 size: 16 residues. The V gene lost 6 bases and the J gene lost 4 bases, with 19 bases spanning the gap. The CDR3 spells CASSQADGEDYNEQFF. In DNA form, the CDR3 reads TGCGCCAGCAGCCAAGCCGACGGGGAAGATTACAATGAGCAGTTCTTC.

The rearrangement joins TRBV3-1 to TRBJ2-1; D is possibly TRBD2 (5 bases). Trimming stripped 11 bases from V and 9 bases from J, with 20 bases between. The germline gives CDR1 LGHDT, CDR2 YNNKEL (reference sequence). The CDR3 spans 13 residues. The CDR3 loop is CAGRELAVFEQFF. Written as DNA, the CDR3 is TGTGCCGGTCGCGAGCTAGCAGTCTTTGAGCAGTTCTTC.

The rearrangement uses TRBV27 and TRBJ2-7; tentative D call: TRBD2 (6 bases). V was cut by 6 bases and J by 0 bases, with 15 bases left in between. The CDR3 has 15 residues. Looked up from germline, CDR1 is MNHEY and CDR2 is SMNVEV (reference sequence). The CDR3 protein is CASSWTGSGSYEQYF. CDR3 DNA: TGTGCCAGCAGCTGGACCGGTAGCGGCTCCTACGAGCAGTACTTC.

This clonotype was observed a handful of times. The rearrangement joins TRBV20-1 to TRBJ2-3; TRBD2 matches at 8 bases. The CDR3 is made up of 17 amino acids. Per the germline V gene, CDR1 is DFQATT and CDR2 is SNEGSKA (reference sequence). V trimming: 0 bases; J trimming: 0 bases; junction bases outside the gene matches: 8. CDR3 bases: TGCAGTGCTAGAGACCCGGTAGCGGGGTCTAGCACAGATACGCAGTATTTT. Its protein product is CSARDPVAGSSTDTQYF.

This clonotype was observed a handful of times. J is TRBJ2-7 and V is TRBV6-2 or TRBV6-3, with D maybe TRBD1 (6 bases). Germline CDR1 is MNHEY and CDR2 is SVGEGT. This CDR3 region has 14 residues. With 3 bases removed from V and 2 bases from J, the gap between germline ends came to 11 bases. The CDR3 here is CASSYNTGTYEQYF. The CDR3 region has the DNA TGTGCCAGCAGTTATAATACAGGGACCTACGAGCAGTACTTC.

Here the CDR3 DNA reads TGTGCCACCAGTGATCGGGGTACCCAAGAGACCCAGTACTTC. Translating gives CATSDRGTQETQYF. The chain carries TRBV24-1 and TRBJ2-5; a possible D gene is TRBD2 (5 bases). Germline-derived CDR1 and CDR2 are KGHDR and SFDVKD. Trimming cost V 3 bases and J 1 base, with 8 bases left between them. The CDR3 spans 14 residues.

The J gene is TRBJ1-4, the V gene TRBV4-3, with D perhaps TRBD1 (5 bases). This CDR3 has 15 amino acids. Deletions cut 1 base from V and 6 bases from J, with 12 bases between. The V gene's germline CDR1 is LGHNA and CDR2 YSLEER. CDR3 sequence: CASSQAPPGYEKLFF. The CDR3 coding sequence is TGCGCCAGCAGCCAAGCCCCCCCAGGGTATGAAAAACTGTTTTTT.

Turning to this clonotype: A much larger clone lies a single base off, so this may be a read error. The gene calls are TRBV9 and TRBJ1-5; D is unclear. Germline loops: CDR1 SGDLS, CDR2 YYNGEE. This CDR3 region has 14 residues. CDR3 residues: CASSGGYSKQPQHF. The CDR3 DNA reads TGTGCCAGCAGCGGGGGATATAGCAAGCAGCCCCAGCATTTT.

This clonotype was detected only a few times. The chain couples TRBV9 to TRBJ2-1; D remains ambiguous. The V end lost 0 bases, the J end lost 8 bases, and 6 bases lay between the germline ends. The CDR3 loop spans 12 amino acids. Germline V lookup: CDR1 SGDLS, CDR2 YYNGEE. The CDR3 region is CASSVVAYEQFF. DNA of the CDR3: TGTGCCAGCAGCGTAGTTGCCTATGAGCAGTTCTTC.

In its sample, this clonotype was seen many times. The gene calls are TRBV27 and TRBJ2-1, with unresolved D. The CDR3 covers 15 residues. CDR1 and CDR2 (germline): MNHEY, SMNVEV (reference sequence). V gave up 3 bases and J gave up 4 bases, with 13 bases separating them. The CDR3 nucleotides are TGTGCCAGCAGTTTTGGCGATTCGTCTTACAATGAGCAGTTCTTC. Amino acids: CASSFGDSSYNEQFF.